This T cell receptor beta chain is drawn from a study of blood T cell repertoires in COVID-19. Study-level information: Acute-phase and convalescent COVID-19 samples originated in the United States, Italy and Spain.

During the 2 weeks before they entered the study, exposed participants had met someone with a PCR-confirmed or clinician-diagnosed COVID-19 case. As regards this clone: At the DNA level, this CDR3 is encoded by other sequences in the same sample as well.

In the authors' workflow: Counts of nucleated cells, estimated from reference gene primer amplification, were obtained. Clones were read by immunoSEQ multiplex PCR, and TCRdb kept only the in-frame ones, dropping some. That table supplies the V and J calls and clone size; D and trimming were determined from the DNA. The sample has 300,000 to 350,000 clones; roughly 90% are singletons. CDR3 length: 14 residues. Trimming took 4 bases from V and 7 from J, leaving 11 bases between them. Germline V gene lookup returns CDR1 MDHEN and CDR2 SYDVKM. The J gene is TRBJ1-6, the V gene TRBV28, with TRBD1 as a possible D gene (6 bases). The sequencing input was PBMCs or T cells enriched from blood (not recorded which). The clonotype comes from a woman aged 30 to 39 who had been exposed to COVID-19. The CDR3 DNA reads as TGTGCCAGCAGTTCAGGACAGCCAAATTCACCCCTCCACTTT. This gives the protein CASSSGQPNSPLHF.